One sample yielded the 29 T cell receptor beta chains listed below, sequenced in a study of blood T cell repertoires in COVID-19. TCRdb keeps only in-frame clones here, not all; method: immunoSEQ multiplex PCR. The data show fewer than 8,500 clones, roughly nine tenths seen once. Sequenced: peripheral blood. All receptors derive from a man older than 75 with active COVID-19.

The CDR3: CASRLTTGGGGNTIYF. The DNA of the CDR3 is TGTGCCAGCAGACTCACCACAGGGGGAGGTGGAAACACCATATATTTT. The chain couples TRBV7-2 to TRBJ1-3; 8 bases are shared with TRBD1. J gave up 3 bases and V 6 bases, and 10 bases lay outside the gene matches. The CDR3 covers 16 residues. Germline CDR1 is SGHTA and CDR2 is FQGNSA.

The chain employs TRBV7-9 and TRBJ1-2; TRBD1 matches 10 bases. Germline assignment: CDR1 SEHNR and CDR2 FQNEAQ (reference sequence). V was pared by 5 bases and J by 6 bases, with 6 bases of the junction left unmatched. The CDR3 length is 14 residues. The CDR3 DNA reads as TGTGCCAGCAGCCAGACCGGGACAGGGGATGGCTACACCTTC. Protein product: CASSQTGTGDGYTF.

V gene TRBV6-2 or TRBV6-3 combines with J gene TRBJ2-2; perhaps TRBD2 as D (6 bases). V dropped 2 bases and J dropped 6 bases, with 16 bases sitting between them. CDR1 is MNHEY and CDR2 is SVGEGT in the germline V gene. The CDR3 consists of 16 residues. The CDR3 sequence is CASSYRRASEAGELFF. Here the CDR3 DNA reads TGTGCCAGCAGTTACCGCCGGGCTAGCGAAGCCGGGGAGCTGTTTTTT.

The genes are TRBV19 and TRBJ1-1; D is unresolved. This CDR3 has 11 amino acids. The V and J ends lost 10 bases and 3 bases respectively, with 9 bases between them. The germline CDR1 and CDR2 sequences are LNHDA and SQIVND (reference sequence). CDR3 loop: CATTVYTEAFF. In nucleotides, the CDR3 is TGTGCCACCACTGTCTACACTGAAGCTTTCTTT.

The chain carries TRBV27 and TRBJ1-2; D may be TRBD1 (5 bases). Trimming pared 5 bases from V and 4 bases from J, leaving 17 bases between. The germline V gene encodes CDR1 MNHEY and CDR2 SMNVEV (reference sequence). This CDR3 spans 15 amino acids. CDR3 sequence: CASSPRGGNIYGYTF. The CDR3 DNA follows: TGTGCCAGCAGTCCCCGGGGGGGGAACATCTATGGCTACACCTTC.

The chain employs TRBV5-6 and TRBJ2-2, with 13 positions matching TRBD2. Germline trimming cut 4 bases from V and 2 bases from J; bases unmatched to any gene: 8. Germline V lookup: CDR1 SGHDT, CDR2 YYEEEE. This CDR3 comprises 18 residues. The CDR3 DNA reads as TGTGCCAGCAGCGCAACTAGCGGGAGGGCTTTTAACACCGGGGAGCTGTTTTTT. This sequence encodes CASSATSGRAFNTGELFF.

The J gene is TRBJ2-2, the V gene TRBV12-3 or TRBV12-4; D possibly corresponds to TRBD1 (6 bases). The CDR3 length is 13 residues. V was pared by 6 bases and J by 4 bases, with 9 bases between. The DNA for the CDR3 is TGTGCCAGCAGCCCAGGGGCCACCGGGGAGCTGTTTTTT. The encoded protein is CASSPGATGELFF.

The chain has TRBV7-2 and TRBJ2-7; no clear D. V gave up 5 bases and J gave up 2 bases, with 10 bases separating them. Germline CDR1 is SGHTA and CDR2 is FQGNSA. This CDR3 comprises 13 residues. The CDR3 loop reads CASSRLGAYEQYF. The CDR3 DNA reads as TGTGCCAGCAGCCGTCTCGGAGCCTACGAGCAGTACTTC.

The chain has TRBV7-9 and TRBJ2-7, with D perhaps TRBD2 (6 bases). Germline V gene sequence: CDR1 SEHNR, CDR2 FQNEAQ (reference sequence). This CDR3 is built from 15 residues. Trimming stripped 7 bases from V and 4 bases from J, with 20 bases between. CDR3 region: CASTTSLGRVYEQYF. Here the CDR3 DNA reads TGTGCCAGCACCACTAGCTTAGGACGAGTATACGAGCAGTACTTC.

This clone was found once. In DNA, the CDR3 is TGTGCCAGACAAAGACAGGCTGGAAACACCATATATTTT. Its translation: CARQRQAGNTIYF. The chain is built from TRBV7-2 and TRBJ1-3; D might be TRBD1 (6 bases). The CDR3 is made up of 13 amino acids. CDR1 and CDR2 from the germline V gene are SGHTA and FQGNSA. V lost 9 bases to trimming and J lost 2 bases, with 11 bases between them.

This chain uses TRBV18 with TRBJ2-1; no reliable D call. In germline, CDR1 is KGHSH, CDR2 LQKENI. The V and J ends lost 0 bases and 7 bases respectively, with 16 bases between them. This CDR3 contains 16 residues. The CDR3 is CASSPPNEVARNEQFF. CDR3 nucleotide sequence: TGTGCCAGCTCACCACCGAATGAAGTAGCTCGAAATGAGCAGTTCTTC.

This clone was found once. This rearrangement joins TRBV9 to TRBJ2-2, with 10 bases lining up with TRBD2. The CDR3 sequence is 15 residues long. The junction had 5 bases not matched to a gene; V was cut back by 5 bases and J by 4 bases. Germline V gene data show CDR1 as SGDLS and CDR2 as YYNGEE. The CDR3 DNA reads as TGTGCCAGCAGTAAGCGGGAGGGATTCACCGGGGAGCTGTTTTTT. It yields the protein CASSKREGFTGELFF.

This chain links TRBV6-2 or TRBV6-3 with TRBJ2-3; 7 bases map to TRBD2. V shed 2 bases, J shed 2 bases, and the junction held 13 bases outside the gene matches. The germline CDR1 and CDR2 sequences are MNHEY and SVGEGT. The CDR3 extends over 18 amino acids. The CDR3 here is CASSYHASTGRFTDTQYF. CDR3 in DNA: TGTGCCAGCAGTTACCACGCGTCAACCGGGAGGTTCACAGATACGCAGTATTTT.

The rearrangement joins TRBV7-3 to TRBJ2-3, with D maybe TRBD1 (5 bases). The germline V and J ends were trimmed by 5 bases and 7 bases, with 16 bases remaining between them. The CDR3 length is 14 residues. Germline assignment: CDR1 SGHTA and CDR2 FQGTGA. For the CDR3, the DNA is TGTGCCAGCAGCCCCTCCCCGGCAGGGAATACGCAGTATTTT. It is translated as CASSPSPAGNTQYF.

This clone was found once. This sequence joins TRBV5-1 and TRBJ2-7; 11 positions match TRBD2. The germline V gene has CDR1 SGHRS and CDR2 YFSETQ. CDR3 length equals 16 residues. With 1 base clipped from V and 0 bases from J, the junction kept 3 bases outside the gene matches. The chain's CDR3 is CASSLRTSGSSYEQYF. In DNA, the CDR3 is TGCGCCAGCAGCTTGAGAACTAGCGGGAGCTCCTACGAGCAGTACTTC.

This chain joins TRBV9 and TRBJ2-1, with 14 bases matching TRBD2. This CDR3 is built from 16 residues. Trimming removed 4 bases from V and 5 bases from J; junction bases left unmatched: 5. In germline, CDR1 is SGDLS, CDR2 YYNGEE. CDR3 sequence (DNA): TGTGCCAGCAGCATCCGACTAGCGGGAGGGAACAATGAGCAGTTCTTC. This sequence encodes CASSIRLAGGNNEQFF.

The chain links TRBV7-2 to TRBJ2-1; 10 bases are shared with TRBD2. The CDR3 has 19 amino acids. Germline CDR1 and CDR2: SGHTA and FQGNSA. V shed 6 bases, J shed 0 bases, and the junction held 14 bases outside the gene matches. CDR3 bases: TGTGCCAGCAGGGGGAAGCTAGCGGGAGCCAGGAGCTCCTACAATGAGCAGTTCTTC. The encoded protein is CASRGKLAGARSSYNEQFF.

V usage is TRBV3-1 (or the pseudogene TRBV3-2) and J usage is TRBJ2-7; D perhaps matches TRBD1 (6 bases). Trimming took 1 base from V and 4 from J, leaving 11 bases between them. The germline CDR1 and CDR2 sequences are LGHDT and YNNKEL (reference sequence). The CDR3 covers 14 residues. Here the CDR3 DNA reads TGTGCCAGCAGCCAAGGGGACACACTTTACGAGCAGTACTTC. Protein sequence: CASSQGDTLYEQYF.

In this sample, this clone turned up once. V is TRBV28 and J is TRBJ2-5, with a tentative D call TRBD2 (6 bases). V was pared by 3 bases and J by 5 bases, with 13 bases between. Germline V lookup: CDR1 MDHEN, CDR2 SYDVKM. This CDR3 has 14 amino acids. The CDR3 coding sequence is TGTGCCAGCAGTTTTTACGGGAGACAGGAGACCCAGTACTTC. Its translation is CASSFYGRQETQYF. Complete variable domain (other parts from reference TRBV28 and TRBJ2-5): DVKVTQSSRYLVKRTGEKVFLECVQDMDHENMFWYRQDPGLGLRLIYFSYDVKMKEKGDIPEGYSVSREKKERFSLILESASTNQTSMYLCASSFYGRQETQYFGPGTRLLVL.

The V and J genes are TRBV7-8 and TRBJ2-1; 8 positions match TRBD2. Germline-derived CDR1 and CDR2 are SGHVS and FQNEAQ. J gave up 9 bases and V 1 base, and 8 bases lay outside the gene matches. The length of the CDR3 is 15 residues. CDR3 sequence (DNA): TGTGCCAGCAGCTTAGGGGAGCGGGAGTGGGCTGAGCAGTTCTTC. Translating it yields CASSLGEREWAEQFF.

Notes on this clone: This specimen includes other DNA sequences encoding the same CDR3. The V call is TRBV12-3 or TRBV12-4, the J call TRBJ1-2; D ambiguous. The CDR3 extends over 12 amino acids. V lost 2 bases and J lost 7, with 8 bases in between. The CDR3: CASSLSSGGYTF. Here the CDR3 DNA reads TGTGCCAGCAGTTTATCGTCCGGTGGCTACACCTTC.

The chain couples TRBV6-5 to TRBJ2-7; 10 bases line up with TRBD2. Per the germline V gene, CDR1 is MNHEY and CDR2 is SVGAGI. This CDR3 contains 13 residues. V lost 8 bases, J lost 2 bases, and 3 bases stayed unmatched. This chain's CDR3 is CASQGLATYEQYF. Here the CDR3 DNA reads TGTGCCAGCCAGGGACTAGCGACCTACGAGCAGTACTTC.

The rearrangement links TRBV5-1 to TRBJ2-5, with D perhaps TRBD1 (6 bases). Trimming removed 0 bases at V and 4 bases at J, with 13 bases between. Germline V gene data show CDR1 as SGHRS and CDR2 as YFSETQ. The CDR3 runs to 15 residues. This CDR3 is CASSLGRGSRETQYF. The CDR3 nucleotides are TGCGCCAGCAGCTTGGGCAGGGGAAGTCGAGAGACCCAGTACTTC. Together with reference TRBV5-1 and TRBJ2-5, the CDR3 gives the full variable domain: KAGVTQTPRYLIKTRGQQVTLSCSPISGHRSVSWYQQTPGQGLQFLFEYFSETQRNKGNFPGRFSGRQFSNSRSEMNVSTLELGDSALYLCASSLGRGSRETQYFGPGTRLLVL.

The chain combines TRBV3-1 (or the pseudogene TRBV3-2) with TRBJ2-1, with D uncertain. CDR1 and CDR2 from the germline V gene are LGHDT and YNNKEL (reference sequence). This CDR3 region has 15 residues. V was pared by 4 bases and J by 5 bases, with 15 bases between. DNA of the CDR3: TGTGCCAGCAGCCCGTCCGGTTTCACCAACAATGAGCAGTTCTTC. It yields the protein CASSPSGFTNNEQFF.

This sequence joins TRBV5-1 and TRBJ2-5; D unclear. The CDR3 consists of 17 residues. CDR1 is SGHRS, CDR2 YFSETQ, per germline. Trimming removed 4 bases from V and 5 bases from J, with 24 bases in between. In DNA, the CDR3 is TGCGCCAGCAGCCCACGAGCCCCGCCGACATTGGGCGAGACCCAGTACTTC. It specifies CASSPRAPPTLGETQYF.

The chain carries TRBV5-1 and TRBJ2-1; 11 bases fit TRBD1. The CDR3 totals 16 residues. Germline values: CDR1 SGHRS, CDR2 YFSETQ. Trimming took 4 bases from V and 3 from J; bases not matched to a gene: 6. The CDR3 DNA is TGCGCCAGCAGCATTGGCGGGACAGGGGGCTACAATGAGCAGTTCTTC. It encodes CASSIGGTGGYNEQFF.

This chain joins TRBV12-3 or TRBV12-4 and TRBJ2-1; maybe TRBD1 (5 bases). V dropped 7 bases and J dropped 9 bases, with 13 bases sitting between them. This CDR3 spans 12 amino acids. The CDR3 nucleotides are TGTGCCAGCACCCCGCGCAGGGTTGAGCAGTTCTTC. It is translated as CASTPRRVEQFF.

The CDR3, as DNA: TGTGCCAGCAGTTTATCGCGGGGAGTCGAGACCCAGTACTTC. Amino acid sequence: CASSLSRGVETQYF. The chain combines TRBV27 with TRBJ2-5; a possible D gene is TRBD2 (6 bases). The V end was cut by 0 bases, the J end by 5 bases, with 10 bases between. The V gene's germline CDR1 is MNHEY and CDR2 SMNVEV (reference sequence). The CDR3 has 14 residues.

The rearrangement joins TRBV19 to TRBJ2-2; TRBD2 aligns across 10 bases. Per germline, CDR1 LNHDA and CDR2 SQIVND (reference sequence). The CDR3 sequence is 16 residues long. V trimming: 6 bases; J trimming: 5 bases; junction bases outside the gene matches: 9. CDR3 sequence reads: CASRSGRGAGTGELFF. The CDR3 DNA follows: TGTGCCAGTAGGAGCGGGAGGGGCGCAGGAACCGGGGAGCTGTTTTTT.